The clone carrying this TCR beta chain was detected many times. The antigen remains undetermined. This entry comes from a study of T-cell reconstitution after alpha-beta-depleted transplantation in children. This sample's TCRbeta library carried unique molecular identifier barcodes. TCRdb re-derived calls from the PCR reads in MiXCR, one entry per CDR3 protein. This sample has 250,000 to 300,000 distinct CDR3 sequences, with approximately 10% found just once. Study-level results: Surviving recipient cells, namely T cells and thymic progenitors, were the source of high day-60 TCRbeta diversity in some patients. T-cell counts and diversity at one year post-transplant came mainly from newly produced T cells. Reportedly, alpha-beta T cells present about two months post-transplant originated from several hundred expanded clones of graft origin.

The sequencing here drew on peripheral blood, taken 180 days after TCRalphabeta/CD19-depleted stem cell transplant. The TCR sequence derives from a male patient aged 2 to 9 who had a stem cell transplant for chronic granulomatous disease, so the T cells may come from the graft donor.

CDR3 loop: CSVTGTGGGETQYF. CDR3 DNA sequence: TGCAGCGTAACCGGGACAGGGGGTGGAGAGACCCAGTACTTC. J is TRBJ2-5 and V is TRBV29-1; 11 positions match TRBD1. Trimming took 6 bases from V and 4 from J; bases not matched to a gene: 7. Germline assignment: CDR1 SQVTM and CDR2 ANQGSEA. The CDR3 loop spans 14 amino acids.